The 21 T cell receptor beta chains listed next were all sequenced from one sample in a study of naive and memory T cell subsets. An equimolar mix of two oligonucleotides served as the beta constant-region primer for TRBC1 and TRBC2. Four rounds of PCR amplified the ligated cDNA using nested alpha and beta constant-region primers plus SP2. TCRdb independently ran MiXCR on the UMI-ligation and nested PCR reads; one entry per CDR3 protein. The sample has tens of thousands of distinct CDR3 sequences; about 10% are singletons. Sample: naive CD8+ T cells from blood. These receptors all stem from a human donor in good health.

Ten or more counts support this clonotype. V usage is TRBV28 and J usage is TRBJ2-1; 12 positions match TRBD2. CDR3 length: 15 residues. The trim removed 5 bases at V and 8 bases at J, leaving 7 bases unmatched. CDR1 is MDHEN, CDR2 SYDVKM, per germline. The chain's CDR3 is CASSAGLAGVDEQFF. CDR3 nucleotides: TGTGCCAGCAGTGCGGGACTAGCGGGCGTCGATGAGCAGTTCTTC.

This clonotype was detected ten times or more. The rearrangement uses TRBV5-1 and TRBJ2-4; 10 bases line up with TRBD1. V was pared by 4 bases and J by 4 bases, with 5 bases of the junction left unmatched. Germline V gene data show CDR1 as SGHRS and CDR2 as YFSETQ. The CDR3 length is 15 residues. CDR3 nucleotides: TGCGCCAGCAGCCAACCGGGACAGGGGAAAAACATTCAGTACTTC. It specifies CASSQPGQGKNIQYF.

There are many counts of this clonotype. The chain has TRBV27 and TRBJ2-7; D might be TRBD1 (5 bases). Per the germline V gene, CDR1 is MNHEY and CDR2 is SMNVEV (reference sequence). V was shortened by 2 bases and J by 3 bases, with 8 bases between the two germline ends. This CDR3 spans 13 amino acids. The CDR3 region is CASSLIDSYEQYF. The CDR3 DNA is TGTGCCAGCAGTTTAATCGACAGCTACGAGCAGTACTTC.

In this sample, this clonotype turned up many times. The V call is TRBV29-1, the J call TRBJ2-3; no reliable D call. The V gene lost 5 bases and the J gene lost 1 base, with 10 bases spanning the gap. Germline V gene data show CDR1 as SQVTM and CDR2 as ANQGSEA. The CDR3 has 13 residues. The CDR3 loop reads CSVPEVRTDTQYF. CDR3 bases: TGCAGCGTTCCCGAGGTCCGCACAGATACGCAGTATTTT.

V and J are TRBV6-5 and TRBJ1-4; no clear D. Trimming left V 2 bases short and J 0 bases short, with 16 bases between. The CDR3 has 18 residues. Germline V CDR1 and CDR2: MNHEY, SVGAGI. The CDR3 DNA follows: TGTGCCAGCAGTTACGACCCCATTGGACTAACAACTAATGAAAAACTGTTTTTT. Translated, it gives CASSYDPIGLTTNEKLFF.

This clonotype appeared many times. The chain recombines TRBV6-2 or TRBV6-3 with TRBJ1-2; D is possibly TRBD1 (5 bases). Between the trimmed V and J ends, which lost 2 bases and 1 base, there was a span of 5 bases. This CDR3 region has 13 residues. Germline assignment: CDR1 MNHEY and CDR2 SVGEGT. This CDR3 is CASSYDSNYGYTF. As DNA, the CDR3 is TGTGCCAGCAGTTACGACAGTAACTATGGCTACACCTTC.

This clonotype came up a few times. The chain is built from TRBV13 and TRBJ1-1; TRBD1 agrees at 8 bases. Germline CDR1 is PRHDT and CDR2 is FYEKMQ (reference sequence). Germline trimming cut 5 bases from V and 5 bases from J; bases unmatched to any gene: 7. CDR3 size: 14 residues. This chain's CDR3 is CASSGGQGGTEAFF. The CDR3 DNA sequence: TGTGCCAGCAGCGGAGGACAGGGAGGGACTGAAGCTTTCTTT.

This clonotype was detected ten times or more. The chain couples TRBV4-1 to TRBJ2-1; D might be TRBD2 (5 bases). The V gene lost 1 base and the J gene lost 10 bases, with 8 bases spanning the gap. This CDR3 spans 12 amino acids. CDR1 and CDR2 (germline): MGHRA, YSYEKL. The CDR3 DNA reads as TGCGCCAGCAGCCAAGGGACTGGGGAGCAGTTCTTC. This gives the protein CASSQGTGEQFF.

V is TRBV20-1 and J is TRBJ2-1, with D possibly being TRBD2 (5 bases). Trimming took 5 bases from V and 3 from J, leaving 14 bases between them. Per germline, CDR1 DFQATT and CDR2 SNEGSKA (reference sequence). CDR3 size: 14 residues. In nucleotides, the CDR3 is TGCAGTGCTTGGAGGCGGATACTCTACAATGAGCAGTTCTTC. Translated: CSAWRRILYNEQFF.

This clonotype occurred many times. The chain has TRBV30 and TRBJ1-2; TRBD1 matches at 8 bases. This CDR3 is 13 amino acids long. Trimming removed 3 bases from V and 6 bases from J; junction bases left unmatched: 6. Germline CDR1 reads GTSNPN; CDR2 reads SVGIG (reference sequence). The CDR3 region has the DNA TGTGCCTGGAGGGAAGGGACAGGTGATGGCTACACCTTC. This translates into CAWREGTGDGYTF.

The V and J genes are TRBV28 and TRBJ2-7, with 10 bases matching TRBD2. The germline CDR1 and CDR2 sequences are MDHEN and SYDVKM. The junction had 8 bases not matched to a gene; V was cut back by 2 bases and J by 4 bases. The CDR3 extends over 16 amino acids. DNA of the CDR3: TGTGCCAGCAGTTTAGCAGCGGGAGGGCCAAGGTACGAGCAGTACTTC. The encoded protein is CASSLAAGGPRYEQYF.

The chain uses TRBV6-1 and TRBJ2-7, with 8 bases aligning to TRBD1. The CDR3 covers 15 residues. The V gene's germline CDR1 is MNHNS and CDR2 SASEGT. V dropped 5 bases and J dropped 0; count of bases not matched to a gene: 6. CDR3 nucleotides: TGTGCCAGCAGTTTTGACAGGGGCCCCTCCTACGAGCAGTACTTC. Protein: CASSFDRGPSYEQYF.

This clonotype has at least ten counts. The gene calls are TRBV4-3 and TRBJ2-1; the D is unclear. V shed 0 bases and J shed 3 bases, with 9 bases lying between them. The germline gives CDR1 LGHNA, CDR2 YSLEER. The CDR3 is 15 amino acids. CDR3 DNA: TGCGCCAGCAGCCAAGAATGGGGATTCTACAATGAGCAGTTCTTC. It specifies CASSQEWGFYNEQFF.

This clonotype was seen ten or more times. This rearrangement joins TRBV20-1 to TRBJ2-1; weak D call: TRBD2 (5 bases). Germline lookup yields CDR1 DFQATT and CDR2 SNEGSKA (reference sequence). The CDR3 is 17 residues long. V dropped 3 bases and J dropped 5 bases, with 23 bases sitting between them. The CDR3: CSASLGSGTSLNNEQFF. The CDR3 DNA reads as TGCAGTGCTAGTCTGGGCAGCGGAACCTCACTTAACAATGAGCAGTTCTTC.

This clonotype appeared many times. J is TRBJ2-1 and V is TRBV28; 7 nucleotides line up with TRBD2. CDR1 is MDHEN, CDR2 SYDVKM, per germline. The CDR3 contains 16 residues. J lost 7 bases, V lost 2 bases, and 11 bases had no gene match. CDR3 DNA sequence: TGTGCCAGCAGTTTAGTCTATGCGGGAGTGTCAAATGAGCAGTTCTTC. It codes for CASSLVYAGVSNEQFF.

This clonotype was seen only once. The CDR3 loop reads CASSGTGALTSTDTQYF. The CDR3, as DNA: TGTGCCAGCAGCGGGACAGGAGCTCTTACTAGCACAGATACGCAGTATTTT. J is TRBJ2-3 and V is TRBV6-5, with 8 bases identical to TRBD1. The CDR3 extends over 17 amino acids. CDR1 MNHEY and CDR2 SVGAGI come from the germline V gene. J gave up 0 bases and V 6 bases, and 11 bases lay outside the gene matches.

The chain joins TRBV10-3 to TRBJ2-3; unclear D gene. CDR3 size: 16 residues. V shed 3 bases and J shed 0 bases, with 13 bases lying between them. From germline, CDR1 is ENHRY and CDR2 SYGVKD. CDR3 region: CAISESGTASTDTQYF. As DNA, the CDR3 is TGTGCCATCAGTGAATCAGGCACCGCTAGCACAGATACGCAGTATTTT.

This chain links TRBV6-5 with TRBJ1-5; D is uncertain. With 8 bases removed from V and 5 bases from J, the gap between germline ends came to 10 bases. This CDR3 is built from 12 residues. CDR1 and CDR2 (germline): MNHEY, SVGAGI. The CDR3 DNA reads as TGTGCCAGCGGTCCAGTAGATCAGCCCCAGCATTTT. This translates into CASGPVDQPQHF.

This clonotype was seen a few times. V and J are TRBV28 and TRBJ2-7; TRBD1 aligns across 7 bases. V lost 6 bases to trimming and J lost 0 bases; unmatched junction nucleotides: 5. The germline V gene has CDR1 MDHEN and CDR2 SYDVKM. The CDR3 sequence is 14 residues long. CDR3 sequence: CASSKWDSSYEQYF. The CDR3 DNA sequence: TGTGCCAGCAGCAAGTGGGACAGCTCCTACGAGCAGTACTTC.

CDR3 residues: CSARGGTSYEQYF. In DNA, the CDR3 is TGCAGTGCTAGAGGGGGGACTAGCTACGAGCAGTACTTC. The chain carries TRBV20-1 and TRBJ2-7, with 8 bases identical to TRBD2. After removal of 1 base from V and 3 bases from J, the junction contained 2 bases not matched to a gene. The CDR3 spans 13 residues. The germline V gene encodes CDR1 DFQATT and CDR2 SNEGSKA (reference sequence).

This clonotype was detected many times. The V and J genes are TRBV11-2 and TRBJ2-1; D gene uncertain. Trimming cost V 9 bases and J 7 bases, with 7 bases left between them. Per germline, CDR1 SGHAT and CDR2 FQNNGV. The CDR3 contains 10 residues. The chain's CDR3 is CARGGNEQFF. For the CDR3, the DNA is TGTGCCAGGGGCGGTAATGAGCAGTTCTTC. Together with reference TRBV11-2 and TRBJ2-1, the CDR3 gives the full variable domain: EAGVAQSPRYKIIEKRQSVAFWCNPISGHATLYWYQQILGQGPKLLIQFQNNGVVDDSQLPKDRFSAERLKGVDSTLKIQPAKLEDSAVYLCARGGNEQFFGPGTRLTVL.